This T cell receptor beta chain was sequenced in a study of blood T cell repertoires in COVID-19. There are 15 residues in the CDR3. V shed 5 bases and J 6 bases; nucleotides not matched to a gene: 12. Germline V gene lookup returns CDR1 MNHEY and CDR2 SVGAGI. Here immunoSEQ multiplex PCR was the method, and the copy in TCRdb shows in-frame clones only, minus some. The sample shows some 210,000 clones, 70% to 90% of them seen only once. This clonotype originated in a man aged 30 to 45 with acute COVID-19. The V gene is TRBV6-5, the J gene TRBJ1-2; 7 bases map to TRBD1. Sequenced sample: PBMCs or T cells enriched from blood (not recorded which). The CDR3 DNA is TGTGCCAGCAGTACTCAGACAGGGTGGGAGAATGGCTACACCTTC. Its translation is CASSTQTGWENGYTF.